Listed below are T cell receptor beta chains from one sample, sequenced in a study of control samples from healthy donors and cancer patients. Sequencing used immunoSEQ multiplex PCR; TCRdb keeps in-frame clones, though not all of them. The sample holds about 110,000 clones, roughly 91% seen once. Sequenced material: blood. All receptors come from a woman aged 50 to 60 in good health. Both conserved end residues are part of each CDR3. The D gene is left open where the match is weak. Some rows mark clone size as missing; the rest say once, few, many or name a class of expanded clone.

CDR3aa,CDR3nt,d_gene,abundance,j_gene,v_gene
CASSFSGGRYTGELFF,TGCGCCAGCAGTTTCAGCGGGGGGCGCTACACCGGGGAGCTGTTTTTT,TRBD2,NA,TRBJ2-2,TRBV10-2
CASSFSGNSYNEQFF,TGTGCCAGCAGCTTTAGCGGGAACTCCTACAATGAGCAGTTCTTC,TRBD2,few,TRBJ2-1,TRBV7-2
CASSTEPRETQYF,TGCGCCAGTTCGACAGAGCCTCGAGAGACCCAGTACTTC,NA,NA,TRBJ2-5,TRBV4-3
CASSLSPGGYTF,TGTGCCAGCAGTTTAAGTCCGGGTGGCTACACCTTC,NA,NA,TRBJ1-2,TRBV12-3/TRBV12-4
CASSLGLGDTQYF,TGTGCCAGCAGCTTAGGGTTGGGTGATACGCAGTATTTT,NA,NA,TRBJ2-3,TRBV7-3
CASSNQGLRMNTEAFF,TGTGCCAGCAGTAATCAGGGGTTGCGGATGAACACTGAAGCTTTCTTT,NA,NA,TRBJ1-1,TRBV6-2/TRBV6-3
CASSLEAGLYGYTF,TGTGCCAGCAGCTTGGAGGCAGGGCTCTATGGCTACACCTTC,NA,NA,TRBJ1-2,TRBV5-6
CAWSDLAGPYNEQFF,TGTGCCTGGAGTGACCTAGCGGGACCCTACAATGAGCAGTTCTTC,TRBD2,once,TRBJ2-1,TRBV30
CASSLGTPLGGELFF,TGTGCCAGCAGCTTAGGGACCCCCTTGGGCGGGGAGCTGTTTTTT,NA,NA,TRBJ2-2,TRBV7-2
CASRPSDFRTDTQYF,TGTGCCAGCAGACCGTCTGATTTCCGCACAGATACGCAGTATTTT,NA,NA,TRBJ2-3,TRBV6-5
CASSFGAGGIGAYNEQFF,TGTGCCAGCAGCTTCGGCGCGGGGGGGATAGGGGCCTACAATGAGCAGTTCTTC,TRBD2,NA,TRBJ2-1,TRBV7-9
CASSQEDYPGGIINTGELFF,TGCGCCAGCAGCCAAGAGGACTACCCAGGGGGGATTATTAACACCGGGGAGCTGTTTTTT,NA,NA,TRBJ2-2,TRBV4-1
CASSLYPGAGYGYTF,TGTGCCAGCAGTTTATACCCGGGGGCGGGCTATGGCTACACCTTC,NA,NA,TRBJ1-2,TRBV27
CASSLVRSNYGYTF,TGTGCCAGCAGCTTAGTTCGGTCTAACTATGGCTACACCTTC,NA,once,TRBJ1-2,TRBV7-2